A selection of T cell receptor beta chains follows, all from one sample in a study of technical replicates of blood from a few donors. This table comes from immunoSEQ multiplex PCR, and its TCRdb copy is limited to in-frame clones, with some not included. The sample includes 75,000 to 95,000 clones, roughly 94% of them seen just once. The sequencing input was T cells isolated from PBMCs. These receptors all stem from a human donor in good health. Each CDR3 is given with its conserved first and last residue. Fields, in order: clone size, D gene, J gene, V gene, CDR3 DNA, CDR3 protein. D genes are given only for firm matches. Expanded clones get a size class; other rows say once, few or many, or leave the size out.

- - TRBJ1-1 TRBV28 TGTGCCATCCGGACAGTGAACACTGAAGCTTTCTTT CAIRTVNTEAFF
- - TRBJ2-7 TRBV30 TGTGCCTGGAGTAGTCTAAACCACTACGAGCAGTACTTC CAWSSLNHYEQYF
- TRBD2 TRBJ2-3 TRBV29-1 TGCAGCGTTGATCGGACTAGCGGTAGCACAGATACGCAGTATTTT CSVDRTSGSTDTQYF
- - TRBJ1-1 TRBV28 TGTGCCAGCCAGGGGAACACTGAAGCTTTCTTT CASQGNTEAFF
- - TRBJ2-2 TRBV10-3 TGTGCCATCAGTGAGTCGATGTGGACAAAACCCGGGGAGCTGTTTTTT CAISESMWTKPGELFF
- - TRBJ1-2 TRBV2 TGTGCCACCCTCCCCAGGGTGAGGTATGGCTACACCTTC CATLPRVRYGYTF
- TRBD2 TRBJ2-7 TRBV2 TGTGCCAGCAGACACCGATTAGCGGGAGGGGACGAGCAGTACTTC CASRHRLAGGDEQYF
- - TRBJ1-1 TRBV29-1 TGCAGCGTTGAAAAACCTATGAACACTGAAGCTTTCTTT CSVEKPMNTEAFF
- - TRBJ1-5 TRBV6-6 TGTGCCAGCAGTTACCTGGGACTGAGACTTCAGCCCCAGCATTTT CASSYLGLRLQPQHF
- - TRBJ2-3 TRBV27 TGTGCCAGCAGTTTATCGACTGCCCCAGTTGATACGCAGTATTTT CASSLSTAPVDTQYF
- - TRBJ1-4 TRBV6-6 TGTGCCAGCAGTTTCGGTTTAACGAGTGAAAAACTGTTTTTT CASSFGLTSEKLFF
- TRBD1 TRBJ2-7 TRBV10-3 TGTGCCATCAGTGAGTCCGGGACAGGCTTCTACGAGCAGTACTTC CAISESGTGFYEQYF
- - TRBJ1-5 TRBV25-1 TGTGCCAGCAGTTCCGGGGAGGGGTGGGGCCAGCCCCAGCATTTT CASSSGEGWGQPQHF
- - TRBJ1-3 TRBV7-9 TGTGCCAGCAGCTTTAGTTCGTCTGGAAACACCATATATTTT CASSFSSSGNTIYF
- TRBD1 TRBJ1-6 TRBV7-7 TGTGCTAGCAGCTTAGGCCGGGACAGGGTTCGTTCACCCCTCCACTTT CASSLGRDRVRSPLHF
- TRBD1 TRBJ2-7 TRBV2 TGTGCCAGCAGGGGGAGACAGGGGGCAATCACTGAGCAGTACTTC CASRGRQGAITEQYF
once TRBD1 TRBJ1-1 TRBV6-1 TGTGCCAGCAGTGAATATGGGACAGCGAACACTGAAGCTTTCTTT CASSEYGTANTEAFF
once TRBD1 TRBJ2-7 TRBV19 TGTGCCAGTAGGGGGACAGGGAACCACGAGCAGTACTTC CASRGTGNHEQYF
- - TRBJ2-2 TRBV7-8 TGTGCCAGCAGCTTATATGCCGGGGAGCTGTTTTTT CASSLYAGELFF
- TRBD1 TRBJ2-5 TRBV7-7 TGTGCCAGCAGCTTAAATCCAGGGGGCGAAGAGACCCAGTACTTC CASSLNPGGEETQYF
- TRBD1 TRBJ1-1 TRBV27 TGTGCCAGCAGTGCTGGGACAGGGATCACTGAAGCTTTCTTT CASSAGTGITEAFF
- - TRBJ1-1 TRBV19 TGTGCCAGTAGTATGGGCGGGCCGGGGACTGAAGCTTTCTTT CASSMGGPGTEAFF
- - TRBJ1-2 TRBV5-1 TGCGCCAGCAGCTTGGAGCCGGGTTTCAACTATGGCTACACCTTC CASSLEPGFNYGYTF
- - TRBJ1-4 TRBV19 TGTGCCAGTAGTATCGGAACCCGGTTCGGGTTTCGGTTTTTT CASSIGTRFGFRFF
- - TRBJ2-1 TRBV5-1 TGCGCCAGCAGCTTGTCTAGCGCCAATGAGCAGTTCTTC CASSLSSANEQFF
few - TRBJ1-1 TRBV2 TGTGCCAGCTATGGCGGGGCCGAAGCTTTCTTT CASYGGAEAFF
- - TRBJ2-3 TRBV28 TGTGCCAGCATCCCATTAGGGGGAAGCACAGATACGCAGTATTTT CASIPLGGSTDTQYF
- TRBD1 TRBJ1-1 TRBV9 TGTGCCAGCAGCCCAGGGGGCCCGGGCACTGAAGCTTTCTTT CASSPGGPGTEAFF
- - TRBJ2-3 TRBV5-6 TGTGCCAGCAGCTTGCGGAGCATCACAGATACGCAGTATTTT CASSLRSITDTQYF
- TRBD1 TRBJ2-3 TRBV30 TGTGCCTGGAGTCCCGGGACAGGGAACACAGATACGCAGTATTTT CAWSPGTGNTDTQYF
once - TRBJ1-3 TRBV5-1 TGCGCCAGCAGCCTATCCGCGGGAGGAAACACCATATATTTT CASSLSAGGNTIYF
- - TRBJ1-5 TRBV28 TGTGCCAGCAGGGGCAGGTATAGCAATCAGCCCCAGCATTTT CASRGRYSNQPQHF
- TRBD1 TRBJ1-5 TRBV7-9 TGTGCCAGCAGCTTGGGGACAGGGATGGGTGACAATCAGCCCCAGCATTTT CASSLGTGMGDNQPQHF
- TRBD2 TRBJ2-1 TRBV9 TGTGCCAGCAGCGTAAATCGTGAGCCAGGGACGGGAGGGATATACAATGAGCAGTTCTTC CASSVNREPGTGGIYNEQFF
few - TRBJ2-5 TRBV2 TGTGCCAGCGTTACCTCGCGACATACTCAAGAGACCCAGTACTTC CASVTSRHTQETQYF
- TRBD1 TRBJ2-7 TRBV5-1 TGCGCCAGCAGACCTAGACAGGGGATCTACGAGCAGTACTTC CASRPRQGIYEQYF
- - TRBJ2-1 TRBV6-1 TGTGCCAGCAGTGTAATTCAGGAATCTGAGCAGTTCTTC CASSVIQESEQFF
- TRBD1 TRBJ1-1 TRBV2 TGTGCCAGCAGAAGCAGGACGGGACAGGGTATAGCTTTCTTT CASRSRTGQGIAFF
- TRBD1 TRBJ2-7 TRBV6-1 TGTGCCAGCAGTGAAGCCGAACAGGGGAACCCCTCCTACGAGCAGTACTTC CASSEAEQGNPSYEQYF
- - TRBJ1-1 TRBV15 TGTGCCACCAGCAGACCCCCAATGAACACTGAAGCTTTCTTT CATSRPPMNTEAFF
- TRBD1 TRBJ2-3 TRBV9 TGTGCCAGCACCAGACAAGACAGGGGGCGTACAGATACGCAGTATTTT CASTRQDRGRTDTQYF
- TRBD1 TRBJ2-3 TRBV19 TGTGCCAGTAGTATGCTTGGACAGGGACCAGATACGCAGTATTTT CASSMLGQGPDTQYF
once - TRBJ1-2 TRBV29-1 TGCAGCGTTGAAGATGAGGATGCTCCTAACTATGGCTACACCTTC CSVEDEDAPNYGYTF
- TRBD1 TRBJ2-7 TRBV18 TGTGCCAGCTCACCGGGGACAGGGCTCCACGAGCAGTACTTC CASSPGTGLHEQYF
- - TRBJ1-3 TRBV4-1 TGCGCCAGCAGCCAACCGCGCAGGGGCTCTGGAAACACCATATATTTT CASSQPRRGSGNTIYF
- TRBD2 TRBJ2-5 TRBV4-1 TGCGCCAGCAGCCAACCTAGCGGATCGTACCAAGAGACCCAGTACTTC CASSQPSGSYQETQYF
- - TRBJ2-5 TRBV21-1 TGTGCCAGCACCCAAGGCCAGGTAAGCATTATAGTGCGGGGGCAAGAGACCCAGTACTTC CASTQGQVSIIVRGQETQYF
- TRBD2 TRBJ2-1 TRBV19 TGTGCCAGTAGTAACGGGAGGGCCAAAGATGAGCAGTTCTTC CASSNGRAKDEQFF
once TRBD2 TRBJ2-1 TRBV11-1 TGTGCCAGCAGCCCTACAGCGGGAGCTCACAATGAGCAGTTCTTC CASSPTAGAHNEQFF
- - TRBJ2-6 TRBV5-1 TGCGCCAGCAGCCCACAGGGTGGGGCCAACGTCCTGACTTTC CASSPQGGANVLTF
- - TRBJ1-1 TRBV25-1 TGTGCCAGCAGTGATATTCCAGCGACGGCTGAAGCTTTCTTT CASSDIPATAEAFF
- - TRBJ1-1 TRBV5-1 TGCGCCAGCACCCCCCAGGCGGGTGCAACTCATGAAGCTTTCTTT CASTPQAGATHEAFF
- TRBD2 TRBJ2-5 TRBV6-6 TGTGCCAGCAGAGAGGAGCGGGAGGGACCCCAGTACTTC CASREEREGPQYF
- - TRBJ2-7 TRBV27 TGTGCCAGCAGTACCGGGACAACCTACGAGCAGTACTTC CASSTGTTYEQYF